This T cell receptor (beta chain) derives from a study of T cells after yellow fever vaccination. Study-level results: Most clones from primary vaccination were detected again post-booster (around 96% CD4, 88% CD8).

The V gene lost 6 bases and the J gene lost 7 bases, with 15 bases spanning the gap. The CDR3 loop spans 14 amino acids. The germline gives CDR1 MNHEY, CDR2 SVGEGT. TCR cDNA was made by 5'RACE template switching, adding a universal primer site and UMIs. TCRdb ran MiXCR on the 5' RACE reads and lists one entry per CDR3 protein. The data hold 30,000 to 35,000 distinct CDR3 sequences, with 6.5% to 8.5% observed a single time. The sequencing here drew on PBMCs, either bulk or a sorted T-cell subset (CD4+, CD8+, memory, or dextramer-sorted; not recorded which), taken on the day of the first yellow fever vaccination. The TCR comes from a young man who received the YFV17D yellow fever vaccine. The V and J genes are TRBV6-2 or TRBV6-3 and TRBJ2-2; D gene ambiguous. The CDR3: CASSLLRASGELFF. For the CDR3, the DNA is TGTGCCAGCAGCCTCTTGCGTGCTAGCGGGGAGCTGTTTTTT.